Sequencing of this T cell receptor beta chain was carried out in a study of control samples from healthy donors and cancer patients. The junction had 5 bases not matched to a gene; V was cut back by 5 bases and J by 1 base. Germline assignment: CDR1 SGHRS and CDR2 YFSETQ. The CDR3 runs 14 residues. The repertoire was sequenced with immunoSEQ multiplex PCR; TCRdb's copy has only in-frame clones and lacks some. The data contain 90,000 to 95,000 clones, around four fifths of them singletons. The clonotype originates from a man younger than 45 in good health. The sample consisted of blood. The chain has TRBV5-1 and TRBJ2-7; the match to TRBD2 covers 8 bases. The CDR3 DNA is TGCGCCAGCAGTACGGGGGGGACTTCCTACGAGCAGTACTTC. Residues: CASSTGGTSYEQYF.